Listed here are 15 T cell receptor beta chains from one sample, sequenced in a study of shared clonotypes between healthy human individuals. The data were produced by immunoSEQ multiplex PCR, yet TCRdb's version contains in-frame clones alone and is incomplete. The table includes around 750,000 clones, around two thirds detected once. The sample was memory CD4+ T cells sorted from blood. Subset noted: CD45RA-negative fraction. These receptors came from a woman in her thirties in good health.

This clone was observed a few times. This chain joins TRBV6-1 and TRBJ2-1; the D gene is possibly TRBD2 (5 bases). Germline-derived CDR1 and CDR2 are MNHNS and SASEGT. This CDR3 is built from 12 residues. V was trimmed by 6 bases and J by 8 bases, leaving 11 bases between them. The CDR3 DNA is TGTGCCAGCAGCTATTCCGGGGATGAGCAGTTCTTC. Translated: CASSYSGDEQFF.

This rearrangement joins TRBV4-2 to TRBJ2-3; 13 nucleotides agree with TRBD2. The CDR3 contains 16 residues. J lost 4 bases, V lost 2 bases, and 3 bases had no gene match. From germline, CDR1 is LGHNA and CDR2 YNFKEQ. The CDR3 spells CASSQRTSGSPDTQYF. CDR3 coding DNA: TGTGCCAGCAGCCAAAGGACTAGCGGGAGCCCAGATACGCAGTATTTT.

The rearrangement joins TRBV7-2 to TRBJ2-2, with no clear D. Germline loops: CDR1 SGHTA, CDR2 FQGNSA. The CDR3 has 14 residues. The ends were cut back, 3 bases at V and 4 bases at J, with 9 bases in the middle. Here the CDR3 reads CASSLWLGTGELFF. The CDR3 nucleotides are TGTGCCAGCAGCTTGTGGCTAGGCACCGGGGAGCTGTTTTTT.

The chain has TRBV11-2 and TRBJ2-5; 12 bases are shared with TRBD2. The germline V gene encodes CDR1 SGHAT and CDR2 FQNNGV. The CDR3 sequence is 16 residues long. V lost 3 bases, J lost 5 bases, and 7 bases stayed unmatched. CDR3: CASSFPTSGRSETQYF. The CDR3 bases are TGTGCCAGCAGCTTTCCAACTAGCGGGAGGTCGGAGACCCAGTACTTC.

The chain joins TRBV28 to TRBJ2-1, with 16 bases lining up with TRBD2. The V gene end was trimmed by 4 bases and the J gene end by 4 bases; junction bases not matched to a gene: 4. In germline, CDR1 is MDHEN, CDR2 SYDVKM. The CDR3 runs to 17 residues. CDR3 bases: TGTGCCAGCAGTTCGGGACTAGCGGGAGGGTTGTACAATGAGCAGTTCTTC. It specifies CASSSGLAGGLYNEQFF.

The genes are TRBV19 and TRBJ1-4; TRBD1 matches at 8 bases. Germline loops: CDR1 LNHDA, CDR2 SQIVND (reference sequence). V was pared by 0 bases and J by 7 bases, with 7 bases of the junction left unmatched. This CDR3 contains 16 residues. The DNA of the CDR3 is TGTGCCAGTAGTATAGAAAAGGACAGGGTAAGTGAAAAACTGTTTTTT. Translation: CASSIEKDRVSEKLFF.

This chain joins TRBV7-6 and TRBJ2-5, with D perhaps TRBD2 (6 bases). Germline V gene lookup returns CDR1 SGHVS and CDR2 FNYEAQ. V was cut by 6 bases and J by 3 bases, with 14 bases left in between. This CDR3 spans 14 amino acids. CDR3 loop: CASRTAGTEETQYF. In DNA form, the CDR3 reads TGTGCCAGCAGAACTGCGGGGACGGAAGAGACCCAGTACTTC.

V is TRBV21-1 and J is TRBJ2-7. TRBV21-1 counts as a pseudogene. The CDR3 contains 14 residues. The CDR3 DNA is TGTGCCAGCACCTTAGGATATCAGAACTACGAGCAGTACTTC. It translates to CASTLGYQNYEQYF.

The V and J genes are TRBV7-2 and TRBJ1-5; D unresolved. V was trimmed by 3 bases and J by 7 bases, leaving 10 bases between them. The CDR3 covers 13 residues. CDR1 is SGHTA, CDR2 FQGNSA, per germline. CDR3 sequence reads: CASSFSAQQPQHF. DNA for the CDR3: TGTGCCAGCAGCTTCTCGGCCCAACAGCCCCAGCATTTT.

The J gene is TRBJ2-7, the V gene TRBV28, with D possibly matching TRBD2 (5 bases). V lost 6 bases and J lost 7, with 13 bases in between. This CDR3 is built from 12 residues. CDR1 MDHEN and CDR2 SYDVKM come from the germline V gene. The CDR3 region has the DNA TGTGCCAGCAGCCTAGGGAGCCGGGAGCAGTACTTC. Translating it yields CASSLGSREQYF.

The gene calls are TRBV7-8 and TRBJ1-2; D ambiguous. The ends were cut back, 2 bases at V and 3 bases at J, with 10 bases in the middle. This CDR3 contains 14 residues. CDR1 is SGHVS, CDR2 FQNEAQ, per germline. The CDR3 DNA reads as TGTGCCAGCAGCTTATTCGTAGGAGACTATGGCTACACCTTC. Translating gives CASSLFVGDYGYTF.

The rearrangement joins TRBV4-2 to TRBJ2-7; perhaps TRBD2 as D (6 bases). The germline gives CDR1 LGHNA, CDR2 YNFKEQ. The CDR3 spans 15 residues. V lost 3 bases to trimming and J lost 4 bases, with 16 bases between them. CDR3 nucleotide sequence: TGTGCCAGCAGCCATTTACCGGGAGATTCGTACGAGCAGTACTTC. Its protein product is CASSHLPGDSYEQYF.

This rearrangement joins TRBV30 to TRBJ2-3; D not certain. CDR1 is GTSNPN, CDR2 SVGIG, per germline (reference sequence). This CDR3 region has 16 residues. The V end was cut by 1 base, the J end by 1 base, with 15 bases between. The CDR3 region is CAWSESLAVGTDTQYF. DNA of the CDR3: TGTGCCTGGAGTGAATCGTTGGCAGTGGGCACAGATACGCAGTATTTT.

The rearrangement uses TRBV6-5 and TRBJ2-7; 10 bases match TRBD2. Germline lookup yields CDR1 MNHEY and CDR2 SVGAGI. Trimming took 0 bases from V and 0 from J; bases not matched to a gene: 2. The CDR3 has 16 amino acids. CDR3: CASSYSGLAASYEQYF. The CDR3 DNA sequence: TGTGCCAGCAGTTACTCTGGACTAGCGGCCTCCTACGAGCAGTACTTC.

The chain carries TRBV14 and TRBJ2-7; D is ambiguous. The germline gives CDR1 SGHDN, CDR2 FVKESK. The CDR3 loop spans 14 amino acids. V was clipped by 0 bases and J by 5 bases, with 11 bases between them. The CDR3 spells CASSQEKRINEQYF. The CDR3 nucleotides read TGTGCCAGCAGCCAAGAGAAAAGGATTAACGAGCAGTACTTC.